This TCR beta chain was observed in a study of cytomegalovirus exposure and HLA in healthy donors. The study's findings and limits: In an earlier analysis, most TCR beta V segments were productive about 87% or about 30% of the time.

The PCR ran on 60 Vbeta and 13 Jbeta primers. Profiled with immunoSEQ multiplex PCR; TCRdb holds only in-frame clones, not every one. This sample has some 170,000 clones; about four fifths occur once, and the top ten carry approximately 11%. Healthy people donating bone marrow made up the donors. As concerns this clone: The antigen remains undetermined.

Unmatched junction bases numbered 3, after V lost 3 bases and J lost 0 bases. Germline V gene sequence: CDR1 GTSNPN, CDR2 SVGIG (reference sequence). The CDR3 consists of 15 residues. The rearrangement joins TRBV30 to TRBJ1-3, with 9 bases matching TRBD1. This TCR was recovered from a man aged 50 to 60 in good health and CMV-seropositive. Material for sequencing was PBMCs. The DNA of the CDR3 is TGTGCCTGGAGCGGACAGGGGTTCTCTGGAAACACCATATATTTT. Residues: CAWSGQGFSGNTIYF.